This T cell receptor beta chain was observed in a study of regulatory T cells in long-lasting Graves disease (dated by TCRdb to the early 2020s). About the full investigation: Persistent Graves' disease was defined as persistently positive TSH receptor autoantibodies together with antithyroid drug treatment for over 5 years. This study used TCR sequencing and RNA sequencing of peripheral blood to compare persistent Graves' disease patients against newly diagnosed Graves' disease patients. The study was registered as a clinical trial and conducted in China. A total of 33 samples underwent TCR sequencing: about 13 from persistent and around 20 from newly diagnosed Graves' disease patients. Persistent Graves' disease patients in the clinical cohort had taken antithyroid drugs for roughly ten years on average. Points the paper makes about the study in general: Persistent disease showed preferential use of TRBV28, TRBJ1-2 and TRBJ2-5, whereas newly diagnosed disease favored TRBV20-1 and TRBJ2-1. The authors noted that the small sample size was a limitation that may lower accuracy. Because the primary lesion, thyroid tissue, could not be accessed, the study looked at peripheral blood alone. Only the TCR beta chain was sequenced and analyzed. More public clonotypes were shared among persistent patients (more than 2,500) than among newly diagnosed patients (more than 950). Compared with newly diagnosed patients, patients with persistent Graves' disease had lower TCR Shannon entropy and fewer highly expanded clones, which suggests clonal expansion.

As encoded in the germline V gene, CDR1 is SGHRS while CDR2 is YFSETQ. V and J are trimmed by 2 bases and 2 bases, and the gene matches miss 6 bases of the junction. The CDR3 sequence holds 17 residues, the cysteine and phenylalanine included. The entry retains the CDR3 DNA only, 51 bases that are in frame from base 1. What the time point label conveys for this sample: persistent/refractory GD, antithyroid drugs over 5 years with positive TRAb. RNA was extracted from PBMCs in TRIzol for both TCR sequencing and RNA sequencing. The diagnosis of Graves' disease was made according to American Thyroid Association guidelines. The patients came from an endocrinology department in Xi'an, China. From each patient, around 9 milliliters of peripheral blood was collected into an EDTA anticoagulant tube. Ficoll Paque Plus density gradient separation was used to isolate PBMCs, and no further T cell sorting was done. An Agilent 2100 Bioanalyzer and agarose gel were used to check RNA quality, while a NanoDrop 2000 measured RNA concentration.

To prepare the library, multiplex PCR was applied. The reads were generated on an Illumina HiSeq 4000. To build TCR beta libraries, CDR3 regions were amplified by Arm-PCR using iRepertoire HTBI primers. Before sequencing, the PCR products went through gel purification. Per the source publication's procedure: A total of fewer than 80 TRBV and 14 TRBJ segments were identified across samples and were used for gene usage analysis of CDR3 amino acid clonotypes. COPE and FqMerger were used to merge filtered high-quality paired reads into contigs. Contigs were aligned with BLAST to IMGT TRBV, TRBD and TRBJ reference genes, and CDR3 was defined per IMGT. Highly expanded clones were defined as clonotypes with a frequency above 0.1%. Shannon entropy was used to measure repertoire diversity, and the Gini coefficient was used to measure V-J evenness. Clonotypes shared by more than one individual were considered public. TCRdb reran the public reads through fastp at Q25 and MiXCR, keeping productive beta chains. Rows are unified per CDR3 protein, each entry keeping the most common DNA and genes. Here the V and J calls rest on TCRdb's processing, not on the authors' analysis. Counted in this sample were about 460,000 distinct CDR3 sequences; 20% to 25% of them appeared once. Of the sample, around 13% is held by the ten largest clones.

To note about this clonotype: The antigen it binds to is not known. Base-call qualities are not available, and no considerably larger clone is one nucleotide away.

The sample consisted of peripheral blood mononuclear cells (PBMCs), taken when the disease was refractory, from a patient treated with antithyroid drugs. This sequence originates from a female donor with Graves disease. The chain couples TRBV5-1 to TRBJ2-6; the junction holds 8 bases that match TRBD2. The CDR3 sequence is CASSFQLAAAGANVLTF. The DNA sequence reads TGCGCCAGCAGCTTTCAACTAGCGGCTGCTGGGGCCAACGTCCTGACTTTC.